This TCR beta chain derives from a study of pediatric ulcerative colitis. Broader study findings: All ulcerative colitis patients, but no controls, carried two rectal clonotypes.

This clone was seen a handful of times. What it binds is unknown. One to two pinch biopsies were taken from the rectum during colonoscopy. This CDR3 contains 16 residues. The V end lost 2 bases, the J end lost 0 bases, and 14 bases lay between the germline ends. Germline V gene sequence: CDR1 MGHRA, CDR2 YSYEKL. The protocol was immunoSEQ multiplex PCR, while the TCRdb copy is restricted to in-frame clones and leaves out a portion. The sample gives roughly 9,900 clones, roughly 80% of which show up once; about 3.6% is in the top ten. This clonotype originated in a girl under 18 who was a control in a study of pediatric ulcerative colitis. The chain is built from TRBV4-1 and TRBJ2-7; D is possibly TRBD2 (5 bases). Sequencing was performed on gut tissue. In DNA, the CDR3 is TGCGCCAGCAGCCAACGGGAAGGGCCAGCCTCCTACGAGCAGTACTTC. As protein: CASSQREGPASYEQYF.